The clone carrying this TCR beta chain was recorded a few times. The antigen is undetermined. This record belongs to a study of radiation and T cells in renal cell carcinoma. Notes on the study in general: Dominant CDR3 motifs were more common in irradiated tumors than controls. Irradiated tumors had higher TCR clonality than control tumors.

The data were produced by immunoSEQ multiplex PCR, yet TCRdb's version contains in-frame clones alone and is incomplete. The repertoire holds around 16,000 clones, with roughly 56% as singletons. The sample's treatment: treatment-naive control, cytoreductive nephrectomy. Controls included several female and approximately ten male donors, resected 2011 to 2014. CDR3 length: 13 residues. In germline, CDR1 is SGHNT, CDR2 YYREEE (reference sequence). Trimming took off 4 bases at V and 6 bases at J, with 13 bases between the two ends. The specimen comprised tumor tissue, sampled from a patient whose treatment was nephrectomy without radiotherapy. This TCR derives from a man aged 45-65 years with renal cell carcinoma. The chain is built from TRBV5-4 and TRBJ1-2; the D gene is possibly TRBD1 (6 bases). The CDR3 nucleotides read TGTGCCAGCAGCCCCCCAGGGGTTCATGGCTACACCTTC. Translation gives CASSPPGVHGYTF.